The clone carrying this TCR beta chain showed up many times. Trimming stripped 4 bases from V and 6 bases from J, with 19 bases between. CDR1 is SGHTA, CDR2 FQGNSA, per germline. This CDR3 region has 15 residues. The sample originates from a study of early T cells in non-severe SARS-CoV-2 infection. TCRdb reanalysed the 5' RACE reads using MiXCR and keeps one entry per CDR3 protein. Among tens of thousands of distinct CDR3 sequences, 5.9% were seen once, and the ten largest hold 3% to 3.5%. The V call is TRBV7-2, the J call TRBJ2-7; TRBD2 might be the D (6 bases). This TCR was sampled from an adult who was a healthcare worker with PCR-confirmed SARS-CoV-2 infection or an uninfected control (not recorded which). This specimen was whole blood, taken at baseline. The CDR3 is CASSSGGTWASEQYF. The CDR3 DNA reads TGTGCCAGCAGCTCAGGCGGGACCTGGGCCTCCGAGCAGTACTTC.